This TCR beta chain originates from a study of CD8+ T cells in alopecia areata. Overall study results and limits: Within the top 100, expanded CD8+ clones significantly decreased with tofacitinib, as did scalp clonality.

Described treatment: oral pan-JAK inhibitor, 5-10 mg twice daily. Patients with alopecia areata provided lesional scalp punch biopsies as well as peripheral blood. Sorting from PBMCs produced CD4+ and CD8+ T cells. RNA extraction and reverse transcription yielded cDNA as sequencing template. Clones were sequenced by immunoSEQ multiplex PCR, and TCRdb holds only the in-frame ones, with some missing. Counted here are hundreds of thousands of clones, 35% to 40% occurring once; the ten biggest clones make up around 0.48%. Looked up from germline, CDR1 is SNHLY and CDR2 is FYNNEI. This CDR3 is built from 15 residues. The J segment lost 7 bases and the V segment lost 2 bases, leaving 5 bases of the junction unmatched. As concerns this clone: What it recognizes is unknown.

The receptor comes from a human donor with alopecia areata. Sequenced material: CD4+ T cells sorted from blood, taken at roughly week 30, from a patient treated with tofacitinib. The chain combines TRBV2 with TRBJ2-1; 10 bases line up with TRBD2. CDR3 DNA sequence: TGTGCCAGCAGTGAACCCAGCGGGAGGGAGAATGAGCAGTTCTTC. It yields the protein CASSEPSGRENEQFF.